One and the same sample provided the 5 T cell receptor beta chains below, sequenced in a study of blood T cell repertoires in COVID-19. TCRdb keeps only in-frame clones here, not all; method: immunoSEQ multiplex PCR. The table includes roughly 200,000 clones, 85% to 90% detected once. Sequenced sample: peripheral blood. The receptors derive from a man older than 75 with acute or convalescent COVID-19.

The J gene is TRBJ2-3, the V gene TRBV10-1; D possibly corresponds to TRBD1 (5 bases). The CDR3 is 15 residues long. The germline V gene encodes CDR1 WNHNN and CDR2 SYGVQD (reference sequence). V was cut by 4 bases and J by 2 bases, with 13 bases left in between. Written as DNA, the CDR3 is TGCGCCAGCAGTGGCGACAGAAAAGCCACAGATACGCAGTATTTT. Translation gives CASSGDRKATDTQYF.

This chain links TRBV5-1 with TRBJ1-2; 9 nucleotides match TRBD1. CDR1 and CDR2 (germline): SGHRS, YFSETQ. J lost 7 bases, V lost 1 base, and 14 bases had no gene match. This CDR3 comprises 17 residues. CDR3 bases: TGCGCCAGCAGCTTGCCTACTTCGGGGACAGGGCTATCTGGCTACACCTTC. The encoded protein is CASSLPTSGTGLSGYTF.

This clone was recorded only once. The V and J genes are TRBV7-2 and TRBJ1-2; 8 bases line up with TRBD1. Germline assignment: CDR1 SGHTA and CDR2 FQGNSA. CDR3 size: 13 residues. Germline trimming cut 8 bases from V and 6 bases from J; bases unmatched to any gene: 8. CDR3 amino acids: CASAWTGPDGYTF. CDR3 bases: TGTGCCAGCGCATGGACAGGGCCGGATGGCTACACCTTC.

The chain is built from TRBV10-1 and TRBJ2-3; 10 positions match TRBD1. Germline V lookup: CDR1 WNHNN, CDR2 SYGVQD (reference sequence). This CDR3 has 17 amino acids. V dropped 2 bases and J dropped 3; count of bases not matched to a gene: 8. The DNA for the CDR3 is TGCGCCAGCAGTGAGGGTCTAGGACAGGGGGTGACAGATACGCAGTATTTT. Translated, it gives CASSEGLGQGVTDTQYF.

The V call is TRBV19, the J call TRBJ1-6; D gene ambiguous. The V gene's germline CDR1 is LNHDA and CDR2 SQIVND (reference sequence). V was trimmed by 3 bases and J by 6 bases, leaving 9 bases between them. The CDR3 contains 14 residues. The CDR3 sequence: CASSIGLSNSPLHF. CDR3 nucleotide sequence: TGTGCCAGTAGTATTGGGCTGAGTAATTCACCCCTCCACTTT.